One and the same sample provided the 6 T cell receptor beta chains below, sequenced in a study of blood T cells in healthy people across ages. Primed by a sample-barcoded 5' primer and a J-beta primer mix, a second PCR proceeded for about 6 to 12 cycles. TCRdb recomputed calls from the 5' RACE reads with MiXCR, one row per CDR3 protein. The table includes over a million distinct CDR3 sequences, under 55% detected once. The sequenced material came from blood. The origin of the receptors is a woman between 18 and 30 years old in good health.

The chain is built from TRBV11-2 and TRBJ2-7; no clear D. The V end was cut by 1 base, the J end by 4 bases, with 11 bases between. The germline V gene encodes CDR1 SGHAT and CDR2 FQNNGV. The CDR3 has 14 amino acids. The CDR3 loop reads CASSLGWGNYEQYF. In DNA, the CDR3 is TGTGCCAGCAGCTTAGGTTGGGGTAATTACGAGCAGTACTTC.

The V call is TRBV20-1, the J call TRBJ1-5, with 8 bases lining up with TRBD1. Germline CDR1 DFQATT, CDR2 SNEGSKA (reference sequence). The length of the CDR3 is 14 residues. The J segment lost 6 bases and the V segment lost 0 bases, leaving 4 bases of the junction unmatched. As DNA, the CDR3 is TGCAGTGCTAGAGATCCCCAGGGGGCTCAGCCCCAGCATTTT. It encodes CSARDPQGAQPQHF.

The chain recombines TRBV4-3 with TRBJ1-4; D may be TRBD1 (5 bases). CDR1 is LGHNA and CDR2 is YSLEER in the germline V gene. This CDR3 region has 17 residues. The germline V and J ends were trimmed by 3 bases and 4 bases, with 18 bases remaining between them. This chain's CDR3 is CASSQQSTRAINEKLFF. In DNA, the CDR3 is TGCGCCAGCAGCCAGCAGTCAACCAGGGCCATTAATGAAAAACTGTTTTTT.

The chain has TRBV27 and TRBJ2-7; D gene unclear. The CDR3 is made up of 14 amino acids. Trimming removed 5 bases at V and 6 bases at J, with 17 bases between. CDR1 and CDR2 (germline): MNHEY, SMNVEV (reference sequence). This chain's CDR3 is CASSPRQRISEQYF. The CDR3 DNA reads as TGTGCCAGCAGTCCTAGGCAACGAATCTCCGAGCAGTACTTC.

This clonotype was counted ten times or more. The V call is TRBV29-1, the J call TRBJ1-2, with D possibly TRBD1 on 5 matching bases. V shed 0 bases and J shed 0 bases, with 11 bases lying between them. Germline values: CDR1 SQVTM, CDR2 ANQGSEA. This CDR3 contains 15 residues. The CDR3 is CSVEDMGVSNYGYTF. CDR3 coding DNA: TGCAGCGTTGAAGATATGGGGGTCTCTAACTATGGCTACACCTTC.

V usage is TRBV9 and J usage is TRBJ2-7; maybe TRBD1 (6 bases). V was trimmed by 0 bases and J by 7 bases, leaving 20 bases between them. The CDR3 length is 16 residues. Germline CDR1 SGDLS, CDR2 YYNGEE. CDR3: CASSVVGAQSYNEQYF. CDR3 nucleotides: TGTGCCAGCAGCGTAGTGGGGGCCCAATCCTACAATGAGCAGTACTTC.